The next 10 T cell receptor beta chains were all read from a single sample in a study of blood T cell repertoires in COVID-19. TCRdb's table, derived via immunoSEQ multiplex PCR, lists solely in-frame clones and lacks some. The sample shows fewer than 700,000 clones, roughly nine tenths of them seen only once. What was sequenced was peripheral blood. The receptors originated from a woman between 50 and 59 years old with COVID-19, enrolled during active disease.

CDR3 sequence: CASSLRPTGEQFF. For the CDR3, the DNA is TGTGCCAGCAGCTTACGGCCGACGGGTGAGCAGTTCTTC. The genes are TRBV7-5 and TRBJ2-1; the table assigns TRBD2, which was not confirmed against the DNA. TRBV7-5 is tagged as a pseudogene. This CDR3 is 13 amino acids long.

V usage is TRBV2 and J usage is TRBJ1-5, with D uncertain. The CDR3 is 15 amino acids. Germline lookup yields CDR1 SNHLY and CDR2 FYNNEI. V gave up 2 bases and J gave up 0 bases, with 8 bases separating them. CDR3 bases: TGTGCCAGCAGTGAATTTACAGATAGCAATCAGCCCCAGCATTTT. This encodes CASSEFTDSNQPQHF.

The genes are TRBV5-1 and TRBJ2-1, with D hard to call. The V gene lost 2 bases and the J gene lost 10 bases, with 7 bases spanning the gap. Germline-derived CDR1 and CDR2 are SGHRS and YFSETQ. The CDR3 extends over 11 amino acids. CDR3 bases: TGCGCCAGCAGCTTCGACATCGAGCAGTTCTTC. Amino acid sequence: CASSFDIEQFF. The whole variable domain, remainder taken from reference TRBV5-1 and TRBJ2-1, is KAGVTQTPRYLIKTRGQQVTLSCSPISGHRSVSWYQQTPGQGLQFLFEYFSETQRNKGNFPGRFSGRQFSNSRSEMNVSTLELGDSALYLCASSFDIEQFFGPGTRLTVL.

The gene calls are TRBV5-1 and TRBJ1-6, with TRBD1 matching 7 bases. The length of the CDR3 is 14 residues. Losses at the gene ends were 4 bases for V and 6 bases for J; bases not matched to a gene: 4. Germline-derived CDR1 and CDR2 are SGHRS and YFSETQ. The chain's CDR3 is CASSPGTANSPLHF. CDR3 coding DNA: TGCGCCAGCAGCCCGGGGACAGCTAATTCACCCCTCCACTTT.

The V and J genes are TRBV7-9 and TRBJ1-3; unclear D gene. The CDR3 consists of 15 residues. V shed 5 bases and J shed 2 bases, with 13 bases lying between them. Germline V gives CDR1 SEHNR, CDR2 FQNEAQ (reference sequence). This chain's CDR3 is CASSPLVGPGNTIYF. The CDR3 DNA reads TGTGCCAGCAGCCCCCTTGTGGGCCCTGGAAACACCATATATTTT.

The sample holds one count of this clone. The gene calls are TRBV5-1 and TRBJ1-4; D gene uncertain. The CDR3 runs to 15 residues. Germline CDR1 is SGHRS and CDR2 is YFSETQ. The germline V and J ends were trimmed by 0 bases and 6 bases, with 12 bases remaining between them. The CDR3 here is CASSLGGGSDEKLFF. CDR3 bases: TGCGCCAGCAGCTTGGGAGGTGGGTCGGATGAAAAACTGTTTTTT.

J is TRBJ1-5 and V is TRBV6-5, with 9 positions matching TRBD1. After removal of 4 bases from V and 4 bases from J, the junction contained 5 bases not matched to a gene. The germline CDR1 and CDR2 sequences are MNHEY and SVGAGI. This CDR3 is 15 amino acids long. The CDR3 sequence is CASSLQGAPNQPQHF. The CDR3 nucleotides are TGTGCCAGCAGTTTACAGGGGGCTCCGAATCAGCCCCAGCATTTT.

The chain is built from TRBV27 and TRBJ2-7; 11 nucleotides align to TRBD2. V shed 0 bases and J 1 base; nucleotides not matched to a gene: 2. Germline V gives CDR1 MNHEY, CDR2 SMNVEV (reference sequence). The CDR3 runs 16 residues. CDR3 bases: TGTGCCAGCAGTTTATCACTAGCGGGGGTGTCCTACGAGCAGTACTTC. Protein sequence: CASSLSLAGVSYEQYF.

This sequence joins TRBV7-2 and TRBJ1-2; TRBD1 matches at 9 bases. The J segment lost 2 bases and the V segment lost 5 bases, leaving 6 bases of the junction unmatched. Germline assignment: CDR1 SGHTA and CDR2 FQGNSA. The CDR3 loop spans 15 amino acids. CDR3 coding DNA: TGTGCCAGCAGCCCTCGGACAGGGGTGAACTATGGCTACACCTTC. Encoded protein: CASSPRTGVNYGYTF.

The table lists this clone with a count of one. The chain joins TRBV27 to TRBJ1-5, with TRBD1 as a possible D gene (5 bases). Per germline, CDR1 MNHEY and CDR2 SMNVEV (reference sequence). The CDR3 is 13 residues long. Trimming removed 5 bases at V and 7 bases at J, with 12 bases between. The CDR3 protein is CASSQSNRQPQHF. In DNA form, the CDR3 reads TGTGCCAGCAGTCAATCCAACAGGCAGCCCCAGCATTTT.